These 10 T cell receptor beta chains originate from one sample sequenced in a study of blood T cells in healthy people across ages. A sample-barcoded 5' primer and a J-beta primer mix were used in a second PCR of roughly 7 to 12 cycles. TCRdb reprocessed the 5' RACE reads via MiXCR and lists one record per CDR3 protein. The sample gives 950,000 to 1,200,000 distinct CDR3 sequences, 35% to 40% of which show up once; about an eighth is in the top ten. The source material was blood. Receptor source: a man aged 18 to 35 in good health.

V usage is TRBV29-1 and J usage is TRBJ2-3; no reliable D call. The CDR3 has 12 amino acids. Germline assignment: CDR1 SQVTM and CDR2 ANQGSEA. V was trimmed by 7 bases and J by 6 bases, leaving 14 bases between them. The CDR3 sequence: CSAGPLEDTQYF. CDR3 DNA sequence: TGCAGCGCCGGCCCCCTCGAGGATACGCAGTATTTT.

This clonotype was observed a handful of times. V usage is TRBV12-3 or TRBV12-4 and J usage is TRBJ1-1, with D possibly matching TRBD1 (5 bases). V shed 8 bases and J shed 4 bases, with 17 bases lying between them. CDR3 size: 14 residues. The CDR3 DNA sequence: TGTGCCAGCCGGCAGGGTGAGGACCTCACTGAAGCTTTCTTT. Amino acids: CASRQGEDLTEAFF.

This rearrangement joins TRBV12-3 or TRBV12-4 to TRBJ2-2; 9 nucleotides align to TRBD1. There are 18 residues in the CDR3. The trim removed 6 bases at V and 1 base at J, leaving 12 bases unmatched. The CDR3 region is CASRPGQGVLWNTGELFF. The CDR3 nucleotides read TGTGCCAGCAGGCCGGGACAGGGAGTTTTGTGGAACACCGGGGAGCTGTTTTTT.

In this sample, this clonotype turned up a few times. The chain couples TRBV12-3 or TRBV12-4 to TRBJ1-1, with D unclear. The CDR3 covers 17 residues. The ends were cut back, 2 bases at V and 1 base at J, with 17 bases in the middle. The CDR3 DNA follows: TGTGCCAGCAGTTTAAGCGCGTGGGGTCGCCGGAACACTGAAGCTTTCTTT. Translation gives CASSLSAWGRRNTEAFF.

The chain employs TRBV6-1 and TRBJ2-5, with 7 bases fitting TRBD1. The DNA end is a closer match to TRBJ2-7, so the J assignment may be wrong. Germline values: CDR1 MNHNS, CDR2 SASEGT. CDR3 length: 13 amino acids. The CDR3 coding sequence is TGTGCCAGCACCACGGGACAGACCTACGAGCAGTACTTC. As protein: CASTTGQTYEQYF.

V usage is TRBV3-1 and J usage is TRBJ2-5; D gene uncertain. Trimming shortened V by 3 bases and J by 1 base, and 18 bases separated the two germline ends. There are 17 residues in the CDR3. Germline CDR1 and CDR2: LGHDT and YNNKEL (reference sequence). The DNA for the CDR3 is TGTGCCAGCAGCCACCTCACACCGGCCTCCCCCCAAGAGACCCAGTACTTC. This sequence encodes CASSHLTPASPQETQYF.

The V gene is TRBV6-2 or TRBV6-3, the J gene TRBJ2-7; 7 bases line up with TRBD1. Per the germline V gene, CDR1 is MNHEY and CDR2 is SVGEGT. With 2 bases clipped from V and 2 bases from J, the junction kept 6 bases outside the gene matches. The CDR3 is made up of 15 amino acids. CDR3 in DNA: TGTGCCAGCAGTTACCCGGACAGGACGCCCTACGAGCAGTACTTC. Its protein product is CASSYPDRTPYEQYF.

J is TRBJ1-2 and V is TRBV6-2 or TRBV6-3; D remains ambiguous. V was clipped by 8 bases and J by 10 bases, with 20 bases between them. Germline CDR1 is MNHEY and CDR2 is SVGEGT. The CDR3 is 13 amino acids. The CDR3, as DNA: TGTGCCAGCCGTTCACCAGCCAAACCGGCCTACACCTTC. Its protein product is CASRSPAKPAYTF.

This clonotype showed up just a few times. The V gene is TRBV10-3, the J gene TRBJ2-3, with no clear D. Trimming shortened V by 4 bases and J by 4 bases, and 9 bases separated the two germline ends. This CDR3 is built from 13 residues. Germline V gene lookup returns CDR1 ENHRY and CDR2 SYGVKD. DNA of the CDR3: TGTGCCATCAGTGTTAGGCGCCCAGATACGCAGTATTTT. Its translation is CAISVRRPDTQYF.

The V call is TRBV11-2, the J call TRBJ2-3, with D hard to call. Trimming cost V 0 bases and J 5 bases, with 12 bases left between them. CDR3 length equals 15 residues. In germline, CDR1 is SGHAT, CDR2 FQNNGV. The CDR3 DNA reads TGTGCCAGCAGCTTAGATGGTGGGGTGGGAGATACGCAGTATTTT. Its protein product is CASSLDGGVGDTQYF. Full variable domain (missing parts from reference TRBV11-2 and TRBJ2-3): EAGVAQSPRYKIIEKRQSVAFWCNPISGHATLYWYQQILGQGPKLLIQFQNNGVVDDSQLPKDRFSAERLKGVDSTLKIQPAKLEDSAVYLCASSLDGGVGDTQYFGPGTRLTVL.